This T cell receptor (beta chain) was recorded in a study of OX40 agonist ivuxolimab in advanced cancers. The ends lost 3 bases at V and 8 bases at J; junction bases unmatched: 2. Germline values: CDR1 SGDLS, CDR2 YYNGEE. This CDR3 contains 14 residues. Profiled with immunoSEQ multiplex PCR; TCRdb holds only in-frame clones, not every one. The table lists 58,000 or so clones, over 80% of them singletons. The genes are TRBV9 and TRBJ2-1, with 13 positions matching TRBD2. The sample was CD4+ or CD8+ T cells sorted from blood, taken in a trial of the OX40 agonist ivuxolimab. This TCR derives from an adult with an advanced solid tumor such as melanoma, head and neck, liver or kidney cancer. The CDR3 bases are TGTGCCAGCAGCGGAGGACTAGCGGGAGATGAGCAGTTCTTC. Protein: CASSGGLAGDEQFF.